These T cell receptor beta chains were read from a single sample in a study of cytomegalovirus exposure and HLA in healthy donors. Sequencing was performed with immunoSEQ multiplex PCR; in TCRdb, only in-frame clones are kept and a portion is missing. The sample gives about 150,000 clones, around 80% of which show up once; about 1.3% is in the top ten. The sequenced sample consisted of PBMCs. Every receptor here comes from a man aged 18 to 30 in good health and CMV-seronegative. Each CDR3 is given with its conserved first and last residue. A D gene is named only where the DNA matches it firmly. Clone size is given for some rows only: seen once, a few or many times, or a class if the clone is expanded.

d_gene: .; abundance: .; j_gene: TRBJ2-4; v_gene: TRBV27; CDR3nt: TGTGCCAGCAGTTCTCAGCGGCTCCTAAACATTCAGTACTTC; CDR3aa: CASSSQRLLNIQYF
d_gene: .; abundance: .; j_gene: TRBJ2-7; v_gene: TRBV28; CDR3nt: TGTGCCAGTACCCAGGGGGGCTCCACCTACGAGCAGTACTTC; CDR3aa: CASTQGGSTYEQYF
d_gene: .; abundance: .; j_gene: TRBJ2-3; v_gene: TRBV7-9; CDR3nt: TGTGCCAGCAGCTTATTACAGGAGACGCAGTATTTT; CDR3aa: CASSLLQETQYF
d_gene: TRBD2; abundance: .; j_gene: TRBJ2-5; v_gene: TRBV13; CDR3nt: TGTGCCAGCAGCCCCCGCGGGACTAGGGTTGAGGAGACCCAGTACTTC; CDR3aa: CASSPRGTRVEETQYF
d_gene: TRBD2; abundance: .; j_gene: TRBJ2-3; v_gene: TRBV28; CDR3nt: TGTGCCAGCAGCCCTCACGGGCCCAGCGGGAGGGCCGGGGATACGCAGTATTTT; CDR3aa: CASSPHGPSGRAGDTQYF
d_gene: TRBD1; abundance: once; j_gene: TRBJ2-7; v_gene: TRBV7-9; CDR3nt: TGTTCCAGCAGCTCAGACAGGGCGATTTCCTACGAGCAGTACTTC; CDR3aa: CSSSSDRAISYEQYF
d_gene: TRBD2; abundance: .; j_gene: TRBJ2-1; v_gene: TRBV18; CDR3nt: TGTGCCAGCTCACCAGTCCTAGCGGGTGGGAATGAGCAGTTCTTC; CDR3aa: CASSPVLAGGNEQFF
d_gene: TRBD2; abundance: .; j_gene: TRBJ2-7; v_gene: TRBV11-2; CDR3nt: TGTGCCAGCAGCTCACCGGGACTAGATCCGGTCGAGCAGTACTTC; CDR3aa: CASSSPGLDPVEQYF
d_gene: TRBD2; abundance: .; j_gene: TRBJ2-3; v_gene: TRBV10-2; CDR3nt: TGCGCCAGCACCTCGGGACTAGCGGGAGGGACAGATACGCAGTATTTT; CDR3aa: CASTSGLAGGTDTQYF
d_gene: TRBD2; abundance: .; j_gene: TRBJ2-1; v_gene: TRBV5-1; CDR3nt: TGCGCCAGCAGCACGCTCACTAGCGGGGGGTACAATGAGCAGTTCTTC; CDR3aa: CASSTLTSGGYNEQFF
d_gene: TRBD2; abundance: .; j_gene: TRBJ2-3; v_gene: TRBV7-2; CDR3nt: TGTGCCAGCACCACGACTAGCGGCACAGATACGCAGTATTTT; CDR3aa: CASTTTSGTDTQYF
d_gene: TRBD1; abundance: .; j_gene: TRBJ2-7; v_gene: TRBV9; CDR3nt: TGTGCCAGCAGCCCCCGGACAGGGGACTACGAGCAGTACTTC; CDR3aa: CASSPRTGDYEQYF
d_gene: TRBD1; abundance: .; j_gene: TRBJ2-4; v_gene: TRBV28; CDR3nt: TGTGCCATTCGGGACAGTGGCGCCAAAAACATTCAGTACTTC; CDR3aa: CAIRDSGAKNIQYF
d_gene: .; abundance: .; j_gene: TRBJ2-7; v_gene: TRBV7-9; CDR3nt: TGTGCCAGCAGCGCGCGACAGGGAGCGGGCTACGAGCAGTACTTC; CDR3aa: CASSARQGAGYEQYF
d_gene: .; abundance: .; j_gene: TRBJ1-2; v_gene: TRBV19; CDR3nt: TGTGCCAGTAGTATAATCGGGTCCTTGGACTATGGCTACACCTTC; CDR3aa: CASSIIGSLDYGYTF
d_gene: .; abundance: .; j_gene: TRBJ1-5; v_gene: TRBV28; CDR3nt: TGTGCCAGCAGCTCACCCGGCGGGGGCAATCAGCCCCAGCATTTT; CDR3aa: CASSSPGGGNQPQHF
d_gene: TRBD2; abundance: .; j_gene: TRBJ2-5; v_gene: TRBV28; CDR3nt: TGTGCCAGCAGTCGGGGACTAGCGGGAGGGCCGGAGGGGCGGACCCAGTACTTC; CDR3aa: CASSRGLAGGPEGRTQYF
d_gene: TRBD2; abundance: .; j_gene: TRBJ2-1; v_gene: TRBV7-6; CDR3nt: TGTGCCAGCAGCTTCCCGAGCGGGAGGCCCTACAATGAGCAGTTCTTC; CDR3aa: CASSFPSGRPYNEQFF
d_gene: .; abundance: .; j_gene: TRBJ1-4; v_gene: TRBV28; CDR3nt: TGTGCCAGCAGGACTGGTATCGAGGGTGAAAAACTGTTTTTT; CDR3aa: CASRTGIEGEKLFF
d_gene: TRBD2; abundance: .; j_gene: TRBJ2-5; v_gene: TRBV7-2; CDR3nt: TGTGCCAGCAGCTTAGCGGGGGGGTACCAAGAGACCCAGTACTTC; CDR3aa: CASSLAGGYQETQYF
d_gene: .; abundance: few; j_gene: TRBJ2-7; v_gene: TRBV4-2; CDR3nt: TGTGCCAGCAGCCCTGGACTGACCTACGAGCAGTACTTC; CDR3aa: CASSPGLTYEQYF
d_gene: .; abundance: once; j_gene: TRBJ1-4; v_gene: TRBV6-5; CDR3nt: TGTGCCAGCGGGCGGGACGGGTCTAATGAAAAACTGTTTTTT; CDR3aa: CASGRDGSNEKLFF
d_gene: TRBD2; abundance: .; j_gene: TRBJ2-7; v_gene: TRBV2; CDR3nt: TGTGCCAGCAGTGACGGGACTAGGGACGAGCAGTACTTC; CDR3aa: CASSDGTRDEQYF
d_gene: .; abundance: .; j_gene: TRBJ1-5; v_gene: TRBV28; CDR3nt: TGTGCCAGCAGCACAGGACAGCCCTCCAGGCAGCCCCAGCATTTT; CDR3aa: CASSTGQPSRQPQHF
d_gene: .; abundance: .; j_gene: TRBJ2-7; v_gene: TRBV30; CDR3nt: TGTGCCTGGAGTGTACTCGGGGGAGTAAACGAGCAGTACTTC; CDR3aa: CAWSVLGGVNEQYF
d_gene: .; abundance: few; j_gene: TRBJ2-3; v_gene: TRBV6-5; CDR3nt: TGTGCCAGCAGTCCCGGGACATGGGACACAGATACGCAGTATTTT; CDR3aa: CASSPGTWDTDTQYF
d_gene: .; abundance: .; j_gene: TRBJ1-3; v_gene: TRBV28; CDR3nt: TGTGCTTCCCTGAGTTTTGAGGCAGGAAACACCATATATTTT; CDR3aa: CASLSFEAGNTIYF
d_gene: .; abundance: .; j_gene: TRBJ2-7; v_gene: TRBV28; CDR3nt: TGTGCCAGCAGTTTAAGAGGAGCCTACGAGCAGTACTTC; CDR3aa: CASSLRGAYEQYF
d_gene: .; abundance: .; j_gene: TRBJ1-4; v_gene: TRBV7-2; CDR3nt: TGTGCCAGCAGCTCCCGGACATCCGCAACTAATGAAAAACTGTTTTTT; CDR3aa: CASSSRTSATNEKLFF
d_gene: TRBD2; abundance: .; j_gene: TRBJ2-1; v_gene: TRBV10-3; CDR3nt: TGTGCCATCAGATCCGGGACTAGCGCCTACAATGAGCAGTTCTTC; CDR3aa: CAIRSGTSAYNEQFF
d_gene: TRBD1; abundance: .; j_gene: TRBJ1-5; v_gene: TRBV7-2; CDR3nt: TGTGCCAGCAGCCCACTCCCGGACAGGGAAAATCAGCCCCAGCATTTT; CDR3aa: CASSPLPDRENQPQHF
d_gene: TRBD1; abundance: .; j_gene: TRBJ1-2; v_gene: TRBV6-5; CDR3nt: TGTGCCAGCAGTTACTCGTTACAGGGGCCCCATGGCTACACCTTC; CDR3aa: CASSYSLQGPHGYTF
d_gene: TRBD1; abundance: .; j_gene: TRBJ2-2; v_gene: TRBV7-9; CDR3nt: TGTGCCAGCAGGTGGACAGGGCACAACGGGGAGCTGTTTTTT; CDR3aa: CASRWTGHNGELFF
d_gene: .; abundance: .; j_gene: TRBJ1-4; v_gene: TRBV14; CDR3nt: TGTGCCAGCAGCCAAGGTCTGCGTAAACTGTTTTTT; CDR3aa: CASSQGLRKLFF
d_gene: .; abundance: .; j_gene: TRBJ2-4; v_gene: TRBV28; CDR3nt: TGTGCCAGCAGTGGAGGTGATCAAAACATTCAGTACTTC; CDR3aa: CASSGGDQNIQYF
d_gene: TRBD2; abundance: .; j_gene: TRBJ2-7; v_gene: TRBV13; CDR3nt: TGTGCCAGCAGCTGGGGGGGGGTTAGCTCCTACGAGCAGTACTTC; CDR3aa: CASSWGGVSSYEQYF
d_gene: .; abundance: .; j_gene: TRBJ2-1; v_gene: TRBV19; CDR3nt: TGTGCCAGTAGTTACCGACCATCGGGGGATGAGCAGTTCTTC; CDR3aa: CASSYRPSGDEQFF
d_gene: TRBD1; abundance: .; j_gene: TRBJ2-1; v_gene: TRBV27; CDR3nt: TGTGCCAGCAGCTGGACAGGCGAGGTAAATGAGCAGTTCTTC; CDR3aa: CASSWTGEVNEQFF
d_gene: .; abundance: .; j_gene: TRBJ1-3; v_gene: TRBV9; CDR3nt: TGTGCCAGCAGCGGAACAGGCTACGTATCTGGAAACACCATATATTTT; CDR3aa: CASSGTGYVSGNTIYF
d_gene: .; abundance: once; j_gene: TRBJ1-1; v_gene: TRBV6-6; CDR3nt: TGTGCCAGCAGCCCTAGACAGCCCCCTGACACTGAAGCTTTCTTT; CDR3aa: CASSPRQPPDTEAFF
d_gene: TRBD2; abundance: .; j_gene: TRBJ2-3; v_gene: TRBV25-1; CDR3nt: TGTGCCAGCAGTGAATCGGCGGGAGAAACAGATACGCAGTATTTT; CDR3aa: CASSESAGETDTQYF
d_gene: .; abundance: .; j_gene: TRBJ2-7; v_gene: TRBV7-8; CDR3nt: TGTGCCAGCAGCTTGAACGGGGAAATCTACGAGCAGTACTTC; CDR3aa: CASSLNGEIYEQYF
d_gene: TRBD1; abundance: .; j_gene: TRBJ1-1; v_gene: TRBV7-9; CDR3nt: TGTGCCAGCAGCTTAGATGGGACAGGAAGTCGAGCTTTCTTT; CDR3aa: CASSLDGTGSRAFF
d_gene: TRBD1; abundance: .; j_gene: TRBJ2-7; v_gene: TRBV5-1; CDR3nt: TGCGCCAGCAGTTTGGACAGGGTCCACGAGCAGTACTTC; CDR3aa: CASSLDRVHEQYF
d_gene: TRBD1; abundance: once; j_gene: TRBJ2-3; v_gene: TRBV18; CDR3nt: TGTGCCAGCTCACCCGGGACAGTCACAGATACGCAGTATTTT; CDR3aa: CASSPGTVTDTQYF
d_gene: TRBD1; abundance: .; j_gene: TRBJ1-4; v_gene: TRBV4-1; CDR3nt: TGCGCCAGCAGCCATGGGACAGGGAATGAAAAACTGTTTTTT; CDR3aa: CASSHGTGNEKLFF
d_gene: .; abundance: .; j_gene: TRBJ2-2; v_gene: TRBV10-2; CDR3nt: TGCGCCAGCAGTGCATCACAGGGTAACACCGGGGAGCTGTTTTTT; CDR3aa: CASSASQGNTGELFF
d_gene: TRBD1; abundance: .; j_gene: TRBJ1-1; v_gene: TRBV7-9; CDR3nt: TGTGCCAGCAGGCCCACAGGGGTGGATACTGAAGCTTTCTTT; CDR3aa: CASRPTGVDTEAFF
d_gene: .; abundance: .; j_gene: TRBJ1-5; v_gene: TRBV27; CDR3nt: TGTGCCAGCAGTCCCACAGGAAAACGGAATCAGCCCCAGCATTTT; CDR3aa: CASSPTGKRNQPQHF
d_gene: TRBD1; abundance: .; j_gene: TRBJ2-7; v_gene: TRBV7-8; CDR3nt: TGTGCCAGCAGCTTAGACAGGGGCAGCTCCTACGAGCAGTACTTC; CDR3aa: CASSLDRGSSYEQYF
d_gene: TRBD1; abundance: .; j_gene: TRBJ2-7; v_gene: TRBV13; CDR3nt: TGTGCCAGCAGCAGTGGGACAGGGCACGAGCAGTACTTC; CDR3aa: CASSSGTGHEQYF
d_gene: .; abundance: .; j_gene: TRBJ1-2; v_gene: TRBV18; CDR3nt: TGTGCCAGCTCACCCTTCAAGGGAGACTATGGCTACACCTTC; CDR3aa: CASSPFKGDYGYTF
d_gene: .; abundance: .; j_gene: TRBJ1-6; v_gene: TRBV4-3; CDR3nt: TGCGCCAGCAGCCAAGATCAGTTTGGCGGGACTTCCCTTTCACCCCTCCACTTT; CDR3aa: CASSQDQFGGTSLSPLHF